The 9 T cell receptor beta chains given below trace back to one sample, sequenced in a study of read filtering for tumor transcriptome and immune sequencing. This library used 300 to 500 ng RNA and molecular barcoded adaptors spanning alpha/delta and beta/gamma chains. Each CDR3 protein is one row after TCRdb ran MiXCR on the reads. The sample shows around 130,000 distinct CDR3 sequences, less than 15% of them seen only once. Sequenced: a population of CD138-negative cells sorted from bone marrow. The source of these receptors is a donor at least 40 years old with multiple myeloma.

The rearrangement joins TRBV5-1 to TRBJ1-1; D is perhaps TRBD1 (6 bases). Trimming stripped 4 bases from V and 4 bases from J, with 20 bases between. The CDR3 is made up of 16 amino acids. The germline gives CDR1 SGHRS, CDR2 YFSETQ. CDR3 residues: CASSRRQVDMGTEAFF. The CDR3 DNA follows: TGCGCCAGCAGCAGGAGACAGGTCGACATGGGCACTGAAGCTTTCTTT.

This clonotype came up many times. The chain employs TRBV6-1 and TRBJ2-5; 15 bases fit TRBD2. The germline gives CDR1 MNHNS, CDR2 SASEGT. Trimming at V came to 6 bases and at J to 5 bases, leaving 4 bases not matched to a gene. The CDR3 extends over 15 amino acids. CDR3 in DNA: TGTGCCAGCAGATCCGGGACTAGCGGGAGGGAGACCCAGTACTTC. Translation: CASRSGTSGRETQYF.

For this clonotype: One base away lies a much larger clone, so this may be a sequencing read error. DNA of the CDR3: TGTGCCAGCAGCATAGAGACTAGCACAGATGCGCAGTATTTT. It translates to CASSIETSTDAQYF. V is TRBV7-2 and J is TRBJ2-3; 7 positions agree with TRBD2. The CDR3 spans 14 residues. Germline V gene sequence: CDR1 SGHTA, CDR2 FQGNSA.

This clonotype was seen many times. The chain combines TRBV7-8 with TRBJ2-2, with 8 bases lining up with TRBD2. The CDR3 extends over 18 amino acids. V was clipped by 2 bases and J by 0 bases; unmatched bases: 8. CDR1 and CDR2 from the germline V gene are SGHVS and FQNEAQ. For the CDR3, the DNA is TGTGCCAGCAGCTTAACGGGACTAGATTTCTCGAACACCGGGGAGCTGTTTTTT. Encoded protein: CASSLTGLDFSNTGELFF.

Concerning this clonotype itself: This is likely an artifact of a read error, given a far larger clone one base away. The rearrangement joins TRBV11-3 to TRBJ1-5, with unresolved D. Germline V gene lookup returns CDR1 SGHNT and CDR2 YENEEA. The CDR3 covers 12 residues. The CDR3 DNA reads as TGTGCCAGCAACTTAGGGAATCAGCCCCAGCATTTT. Its protein product is CASNLGNQPQHF.

This clonotype was picked up many times. This chain uses TRBV7-2 with TRBJ2-1, with D tentatively TRBD1 (6 bases). The CDR3 loop spans 15 amino acids. Germline values: CDR1 SGHTA, CDR2 FQGNSA. Trimming shortened V by 5 bases and J by 0 bases, and 11 bases separated the two germline ends. This CDR3 is CASSSQGSSYNEQFF. CDR3 bases: TGTGCCAGCAGCAGTCAGGGGAGCTCCTACAATGAGCAGTTCTTC.

In its sample, this clonotype was seen many times. V and J are TRBV20-1 and TRBJ2-3; 7 bases align to TRBD1. V shed 0 bases, J shed 0 bases, and the junction held 12 bases outside the gene matches. The germline CDR1 and CDR2 sequences are DFQATT and SNEGSKA (reference sequence). This CDR3 spans 18 amino acids. CDR3: CSARDLLRTGDSTDTQYF. The CDR3 DNA follows: TGCAGTGCTAGAGATCTCTTGAGAACAGGGGATAGCACAGATACGCAGTATTTT.

This clonotype occurred many times. CDR3 nucleotides: TGTGCCACCAGTGTTAGCAACACCGGGGAGCTGTTTTTT. Translating gives CATSVSNTGELFF. This sequence joins TRBV24-1 and TRBJ2-2; D not certain. The CDR3 extends over 13 amino acids. V lost 5 bases to trimming and J lost 2 bases, with 5 bases between them. The V gene's germline CDR1 is KGHDR and CDR2 SFDVKD.

This clonotype showed up many times. This chain joins TRBV15 and TRBJ1-1, with 7 bases matching TRBD1. V lost 0 bases, J lost 8 bases, and 3 bases stayed unmatched. The germline V gene has CDR1 LNHNV and CDR2 YYDKDF (reference sequence). This CDR3 is built from 13 residues. Written as DNA, the CDR3 is TGTGCCACCAGCAGAGATAGCAGGGGGGAAGCTTTCTTT. Translating it yields CATSRDSRGEAFF. Together with reference TRBV15 and TRBJ1-1, the CDR3 gives the full variable domain: DAMVIQNPRYQVTQFGKPVTLSCSQTLNHNVMYWYQQKSSQAPKLLFHYYDKDFNNEADTPDNFQSRRPNTSFCFLDIRSPGLGDTAMYLCATSRDSRGEAFFGQGTRLTVV.